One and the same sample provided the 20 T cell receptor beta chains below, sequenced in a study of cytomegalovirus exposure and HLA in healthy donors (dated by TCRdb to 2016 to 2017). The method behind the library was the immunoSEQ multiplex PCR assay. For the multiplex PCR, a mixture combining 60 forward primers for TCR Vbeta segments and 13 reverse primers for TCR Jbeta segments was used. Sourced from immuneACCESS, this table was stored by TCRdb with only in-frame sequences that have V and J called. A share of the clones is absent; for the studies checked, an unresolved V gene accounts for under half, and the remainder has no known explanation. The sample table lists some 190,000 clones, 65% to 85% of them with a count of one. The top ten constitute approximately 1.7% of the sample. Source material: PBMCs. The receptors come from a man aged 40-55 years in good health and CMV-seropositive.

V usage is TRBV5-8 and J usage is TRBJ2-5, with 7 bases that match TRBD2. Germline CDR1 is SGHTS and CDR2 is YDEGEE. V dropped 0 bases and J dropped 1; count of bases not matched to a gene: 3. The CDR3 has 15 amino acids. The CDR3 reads CASSLGGGPQETQYF. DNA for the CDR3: TGTGCCAGCAGCTTGGGGGGGGGACCCCAAGAGACCCAGTACTTC.

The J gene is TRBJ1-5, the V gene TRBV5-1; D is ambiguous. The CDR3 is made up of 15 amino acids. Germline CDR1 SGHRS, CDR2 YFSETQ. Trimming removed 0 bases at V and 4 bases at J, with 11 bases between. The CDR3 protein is CASSLVGGENQPQHF. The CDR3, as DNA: TGCGCCAGCAGCTTGGTGGGTGGGGAGAATCAGCCCCAGCATTTT.

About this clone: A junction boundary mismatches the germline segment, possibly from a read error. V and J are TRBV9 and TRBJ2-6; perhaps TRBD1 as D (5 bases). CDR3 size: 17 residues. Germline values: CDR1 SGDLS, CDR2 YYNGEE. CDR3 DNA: TGTGCCAGCAGCGTAGGGGGTTGGAGCTCTGGGGCCAACGGCCTGACTTTC. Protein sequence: CASSVGGWSSGANGLTF.

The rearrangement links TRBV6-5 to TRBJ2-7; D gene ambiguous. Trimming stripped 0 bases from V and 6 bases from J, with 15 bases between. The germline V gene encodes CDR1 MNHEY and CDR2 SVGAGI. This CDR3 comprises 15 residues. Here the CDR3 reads CASSYSSTPPTEQYF. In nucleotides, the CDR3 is TGTGCCAGCAGTTACTCGTCGACTCCGCCCACCGAGCAGTACTTC.

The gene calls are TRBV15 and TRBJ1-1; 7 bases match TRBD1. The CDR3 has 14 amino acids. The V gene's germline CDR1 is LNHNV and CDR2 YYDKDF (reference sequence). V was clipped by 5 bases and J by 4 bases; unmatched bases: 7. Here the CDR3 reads CATSPGGTVTEAFF. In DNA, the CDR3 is TGTGCCACCAGCCCAGGGGGTACGGTCACTGAAGCTTTCTTT.

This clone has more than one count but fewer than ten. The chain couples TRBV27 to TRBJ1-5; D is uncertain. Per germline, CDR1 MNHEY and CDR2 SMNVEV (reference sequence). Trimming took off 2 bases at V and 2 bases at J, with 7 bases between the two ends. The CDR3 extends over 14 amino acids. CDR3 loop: CASSLAGGNQPQHF. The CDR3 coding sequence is TGTGCCAGCAGTTTAGCCGGGGGCAATCAGCCCCAGCATTTT.

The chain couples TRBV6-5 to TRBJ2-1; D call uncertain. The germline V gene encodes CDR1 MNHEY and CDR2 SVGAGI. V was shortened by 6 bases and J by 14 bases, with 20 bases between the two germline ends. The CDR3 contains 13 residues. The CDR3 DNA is TGTGCCAGCAGCCGTTCCAAGGAGCATTGCGAGTTCTTC. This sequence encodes CASSRSKEHCEFF.

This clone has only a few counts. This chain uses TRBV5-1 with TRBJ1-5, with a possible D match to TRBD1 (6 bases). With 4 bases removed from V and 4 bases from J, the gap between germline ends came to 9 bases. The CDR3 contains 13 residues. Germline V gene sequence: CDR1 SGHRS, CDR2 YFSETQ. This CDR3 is CASSPDRNQPQHF. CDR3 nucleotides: TGCGCCAGCAGCCCTGACAGGAATCAGCCCCAGCATTTT.

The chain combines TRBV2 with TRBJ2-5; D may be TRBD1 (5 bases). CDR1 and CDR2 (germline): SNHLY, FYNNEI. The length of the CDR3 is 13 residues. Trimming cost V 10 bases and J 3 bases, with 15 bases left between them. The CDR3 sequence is CATGLSREETQYF. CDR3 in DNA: TGTGCCACCGGCCTGAGCAGGGAAGAGACCCAGTACTTC.

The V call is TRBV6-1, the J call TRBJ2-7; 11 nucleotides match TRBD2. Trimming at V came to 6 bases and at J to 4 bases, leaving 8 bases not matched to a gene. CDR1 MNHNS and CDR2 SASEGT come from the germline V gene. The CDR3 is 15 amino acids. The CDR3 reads CASSPPSGRTYEQYF. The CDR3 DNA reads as TGTGCCAGCAGCCCCCCTAGCGGGAGGACATACGAGCAGTACTTC.

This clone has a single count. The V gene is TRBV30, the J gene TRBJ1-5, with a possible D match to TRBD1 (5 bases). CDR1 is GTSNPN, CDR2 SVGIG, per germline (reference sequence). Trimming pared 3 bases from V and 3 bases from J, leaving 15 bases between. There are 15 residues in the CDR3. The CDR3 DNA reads TGTGCCTGGAGCGCAACAGGAAACCACAATCAGCCCCAGCATTTT. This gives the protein CAWSATGNHNQPQHF.

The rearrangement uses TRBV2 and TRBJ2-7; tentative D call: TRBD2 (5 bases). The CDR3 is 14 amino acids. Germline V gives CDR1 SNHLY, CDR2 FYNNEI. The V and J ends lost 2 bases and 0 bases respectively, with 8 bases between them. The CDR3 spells CASSETAASYEQYF. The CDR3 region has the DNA TGTGCCAGCAGTGAAACAGCGGCCTCCTACGAGCAGTACTTC.

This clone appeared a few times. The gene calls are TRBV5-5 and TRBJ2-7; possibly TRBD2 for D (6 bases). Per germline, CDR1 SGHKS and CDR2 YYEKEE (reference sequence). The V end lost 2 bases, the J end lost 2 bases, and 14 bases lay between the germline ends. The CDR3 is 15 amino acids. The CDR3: CASSLSASVTYEQYF. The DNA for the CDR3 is TGTGCCAGCAGCTTATCGGCTAGCGTTACCTACGAGCAGTACTTC.

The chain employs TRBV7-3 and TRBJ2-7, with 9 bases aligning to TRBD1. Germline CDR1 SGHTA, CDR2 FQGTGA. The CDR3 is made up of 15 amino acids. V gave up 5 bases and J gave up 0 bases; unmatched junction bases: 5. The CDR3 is CASSRGQGLSYEQYF. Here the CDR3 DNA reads TGTGCCAGCAGCCGGGGACAGGGTCTCTCCTACGAGCAGTACTTC. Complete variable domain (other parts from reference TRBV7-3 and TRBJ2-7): GAGVSQTPSNKVTEKGKYVELRCDPISGHTALYWYRQSLGQGPEFLIYFQGTGAADDSGLPNDRFFAVRPEGSVSTLKIQRTERGDSAVYLCASSRGQGLSYEQYFGPGTRLTVT.

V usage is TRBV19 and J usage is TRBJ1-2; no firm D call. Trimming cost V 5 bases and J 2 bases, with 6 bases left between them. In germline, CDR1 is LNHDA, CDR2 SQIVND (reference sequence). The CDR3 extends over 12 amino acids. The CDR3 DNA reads TGTGCCAGTAGTCCAATCAACTATGGCTACACCTTC. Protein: CASSPINYGYTF.

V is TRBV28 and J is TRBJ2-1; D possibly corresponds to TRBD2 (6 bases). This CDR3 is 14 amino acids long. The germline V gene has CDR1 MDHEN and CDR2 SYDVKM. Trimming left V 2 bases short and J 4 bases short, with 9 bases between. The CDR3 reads CASSLGRTYNEQFF. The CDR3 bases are TGTGCCAGCAGTTTAGGGAGGACGTACAATGAGCAGTTCTTC.

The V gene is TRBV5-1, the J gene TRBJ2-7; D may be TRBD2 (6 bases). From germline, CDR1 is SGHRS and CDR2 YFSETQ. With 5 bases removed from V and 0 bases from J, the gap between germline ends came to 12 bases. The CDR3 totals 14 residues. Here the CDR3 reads CASSSGGASYEQYF. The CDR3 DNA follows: TGCGCCAGCAGTTCAGGAGGGGCCTCCTACGAGCAGTACTTC.

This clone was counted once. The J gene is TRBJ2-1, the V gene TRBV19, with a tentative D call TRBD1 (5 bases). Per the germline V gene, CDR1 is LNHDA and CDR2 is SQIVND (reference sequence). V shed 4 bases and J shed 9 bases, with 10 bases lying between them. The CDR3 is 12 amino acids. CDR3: CASSRGWGEQFF. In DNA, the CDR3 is TGTGCCAGTAGTAGGGGCTGGGGTGAGCAGTTCTTC.

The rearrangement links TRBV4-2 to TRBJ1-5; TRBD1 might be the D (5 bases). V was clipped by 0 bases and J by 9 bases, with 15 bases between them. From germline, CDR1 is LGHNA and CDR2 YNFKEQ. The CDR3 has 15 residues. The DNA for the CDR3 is TGTGCCAGCAGCCAAGAGTGGGGGGATAGGTGGCCCCAGCATTTT. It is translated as CASSQEWGDRWPQHF.

The CDR3 DNA sequence: TGTGCCAGCAGCAATAGCGGGAGTGGCTACGAGCAGTACTTC. As protein: CASSNSGSGYEQYF. V and J are TRBV7-9 and TRBJ2-7; 9 positions match TRBD2. This CDR3 region has 14 residues. CDR1 is SEHNR and CDR2 is FQNEAQ in the germline V gene (reference sequence). V was pared by 5 bases and J by 3 bases, with 5 bases of the junction left unmatched. The full variable domain, with the rest looked up from reference TRBV7-9 and TRBJ2-7, is DTGVSQNPRHKITKRGQNVTFRCDPISEHNRLYWYRQTLGQGPEFLTYFQNEAQLEKSRLLSDRFSAERPKGSFSTLEIQRTEQGDSAMYLCASSNSGSGYEQYFGPGTRLTVT.